This record looks at one TCR beta chain sequence and its context. No cognate antigen has been identified for it. Within one base of it there is no much larger clone, and no base qualities were kept. The method was PCR. Sequencing relied on an Illumina HiSeq 2500. TCR libraries were prepared with molecular barcoding, using unique molecular identifiers to normalize TCRbeta repertoire quantification. Clones were called with MiXCR by TCRdb after fastp trimmed the public reads at Q25, and only in-frame beta chains were retained. Identical CDR3 protein sequences are pooled into one entry, listed with their most common genes and DNA. The sample table holds a few hundred thousand distinct CDR3 sequences, of which 25% to 30% were seen once. The top ten constitute around 36% of the sample. The source of the sample is a study of T-cell reconstitution after alpha-beta-depleted transplantation in children (dated by TCRdb to 2016 to 2017). Concerning the study at large: The study quantitatively tracked T-cell immune reconstitution after TCRalphabeta/CD19-depleted allogeneic hematopoietic cell transplantation in children using TCR repertoire profiling. Study-wide conclusions, independent of this receptor: In some patients, the high TCRbeta diversity seen at day 60 was put down to recipient T cells and intrathymic progenitors that had survived conditioning. About two months after transplant, the apparently early recovery of alphabetaT-cell counts reportedly depended on just several hundred clones that had expanded rapidly and came from non-depleted graft cells. Hyperexpanded clone frequencies declined over subsequent months; after one year, T-cell counts and TCRbeta diversity were mostly attributed to newly produced T cells.

The treatment or condition label corresponds to: allogeneic hematopoietic cell transplantation with graft depleted of TCRalphabeta T cells and CD19 B cells. The transplant recipients were children given TCRalphabeta/CD19-depleted allogeneic hematopoietic cell grafts. The material was PBMCs, obtained before TCRalphabeta/CD19-depleted stem cell transplant. This clonotype was sampled from a boy under two years old with Wiskott-Aldrich syndrome, due to receive a stem cell transplant.

The bases are TGTGCCACATTGAAGGGGGACAGGTGGGCGGACAATGAGCAGTTCTTC. This encodes CATLKGDRWADNEQFF. The chain was built from TRBV2 and TRBJ2-1, with 8 junctional bases fitting TRBD1. The CDR3 measures 16 amino acids from cysteine to phenylalanine. Only the CDR3 part of the read is kept: 48 bases, read in frame from the first base. Trimming leaves V shorter by 10 bases and J shorter by 5 bases, with the junction holding 16 bases beyond the gene matches. The germline V gene encodes CDR1 SNHLY and CDR2 FYNNEI. The variable domain in full, with residues beyond the CDR3 obtained from the reference TRBV2 and TRBJ2-1 genes, is EPEVTQTPSHQVTQMGQEVILRCVPISNHLYFYWYRQILGQKVEFLVSFYNNEISEKSEIFDDQFSVERPDGSNFTLKIRSTKLEDSAMYFCATLKGDRWADNEQFFGPGTRLTVL.